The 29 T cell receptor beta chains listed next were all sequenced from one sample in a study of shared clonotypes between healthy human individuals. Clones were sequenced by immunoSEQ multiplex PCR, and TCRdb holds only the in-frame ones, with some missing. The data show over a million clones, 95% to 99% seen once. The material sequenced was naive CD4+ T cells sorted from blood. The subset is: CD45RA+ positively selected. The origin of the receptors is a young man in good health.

As DNA, the CDR3 is TGTGCCAGCAGCCGGACTAGCGGACTAGGAAACACCGGGGAGCTGTTTTTT. It specifies CASSRTSGLGNTGELFF. The V gene is TRBV27, the J gene TRBJ2-2; TRBD2 agrees at 10 bases. J gave up 2 bases and V 6 bases, and 9 bases lay outside the gene matches. The CDR3 consists of 17 residues. Germline-derived CDR1 and CDR2 are MNHEY and SMNVEV (reference sequence).

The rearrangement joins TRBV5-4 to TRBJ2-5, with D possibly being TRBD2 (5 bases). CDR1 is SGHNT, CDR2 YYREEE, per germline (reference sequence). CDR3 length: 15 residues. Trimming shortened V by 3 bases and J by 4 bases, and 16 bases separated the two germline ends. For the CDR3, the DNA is TGTGCCAGCAGCTCCTCCTCTAGCTTTCGAGAGACCCAGTACTTC. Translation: CASSSSSSFRETQYF.

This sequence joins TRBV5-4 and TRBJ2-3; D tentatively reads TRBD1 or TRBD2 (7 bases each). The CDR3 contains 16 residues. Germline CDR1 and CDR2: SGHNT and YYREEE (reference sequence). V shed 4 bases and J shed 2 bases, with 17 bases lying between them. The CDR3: CASSRDAGGATDTQYF. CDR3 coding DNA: TGTGCCAGCAGCAGGGACGCAGGGGGGGCCACAGATACGCAGTATTTT.

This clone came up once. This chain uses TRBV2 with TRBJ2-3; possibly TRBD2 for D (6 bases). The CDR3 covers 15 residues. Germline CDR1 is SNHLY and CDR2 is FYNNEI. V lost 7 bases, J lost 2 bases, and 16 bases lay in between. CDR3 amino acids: CASTLGEVITDTQYF. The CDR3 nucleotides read TGTGCCAGCACCCTGGGGGAGGTTATCACAGATACGCAGTATTTT. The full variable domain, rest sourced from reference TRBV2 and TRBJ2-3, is EPEVTQTPSHQVTQMGQEVILRCVPISNHLYFYWYRQILGQKVEFLVSFYNNEISEKSEIFDDQFSVERPDGSNFTLKIRSTKLEDSAMYFCASTLGEVITDTQYFGPGTRLTVL.

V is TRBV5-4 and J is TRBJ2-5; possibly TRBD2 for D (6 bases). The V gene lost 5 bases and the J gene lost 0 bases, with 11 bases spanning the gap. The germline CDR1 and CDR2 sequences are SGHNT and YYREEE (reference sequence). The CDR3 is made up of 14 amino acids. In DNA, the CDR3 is TGTGCCAGCAGGGGGACTGGTTACCAAGAGACCCAGTACTTC. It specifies CASRGTGYQETQYF.

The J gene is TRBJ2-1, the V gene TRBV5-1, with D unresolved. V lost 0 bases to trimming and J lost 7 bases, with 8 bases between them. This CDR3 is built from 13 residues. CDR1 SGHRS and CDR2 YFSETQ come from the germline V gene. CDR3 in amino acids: CASSLVSQNEQFF. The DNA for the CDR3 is TGCGCCAGCAGCTTGGTGAGCCAGAATGAGCAGTTCTTC.

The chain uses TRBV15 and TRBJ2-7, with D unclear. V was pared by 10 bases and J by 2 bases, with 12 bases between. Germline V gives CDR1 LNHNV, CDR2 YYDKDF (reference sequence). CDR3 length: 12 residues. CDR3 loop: CAIGRSAYEQYF. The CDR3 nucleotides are TGTGCCATCGGACGGAGTGCCTACGAGCAGTACTTC.

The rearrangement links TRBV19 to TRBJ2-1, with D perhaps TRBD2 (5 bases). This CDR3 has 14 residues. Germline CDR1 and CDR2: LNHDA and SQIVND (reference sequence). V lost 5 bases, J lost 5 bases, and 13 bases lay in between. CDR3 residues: CASSVSVGHNEQFF. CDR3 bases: TGTGCCAGTAGTGTTAGCGTAGGCCACAATGAGCAGTTCTTC.

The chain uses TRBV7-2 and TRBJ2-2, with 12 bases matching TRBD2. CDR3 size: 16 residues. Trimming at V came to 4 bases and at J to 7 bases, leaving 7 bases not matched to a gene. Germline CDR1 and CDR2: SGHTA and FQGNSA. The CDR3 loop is CASSSTSGRRNGELFF. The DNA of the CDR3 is TGTGCCAGCAGCTCGACTAGCGGGAGAAGGAACGGGGAGCTGTTTTTT.

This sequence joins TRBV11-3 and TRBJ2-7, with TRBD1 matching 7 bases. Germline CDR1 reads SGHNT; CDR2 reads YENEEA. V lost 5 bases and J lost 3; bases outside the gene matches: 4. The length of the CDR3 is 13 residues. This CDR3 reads CASSRRTGYEQYF. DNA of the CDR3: TGTGCCAGCAGCCGCCGGACAGGCTACGAGCAGTACTTC.

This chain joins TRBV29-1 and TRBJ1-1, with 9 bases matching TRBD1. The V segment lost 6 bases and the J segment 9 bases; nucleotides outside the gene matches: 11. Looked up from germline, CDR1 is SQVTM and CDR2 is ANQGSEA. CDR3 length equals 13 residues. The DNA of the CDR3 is TGCAGCGTCCAGGACAGGGGCAGTAGGAAAGCTTTCTTT. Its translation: CSVQDRGSRKAFF. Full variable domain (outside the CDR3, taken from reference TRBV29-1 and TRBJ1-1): SAVISQKPSRDICQRGTSLTIQCQVDSQVTMMFWYRQQPGQSLTLIATANQGSEATYESGFVIDKFPISRPNLTFSTLTVSNMSPEDSSIYLCSVQDRGSRKAFFGQGTRLTVV.

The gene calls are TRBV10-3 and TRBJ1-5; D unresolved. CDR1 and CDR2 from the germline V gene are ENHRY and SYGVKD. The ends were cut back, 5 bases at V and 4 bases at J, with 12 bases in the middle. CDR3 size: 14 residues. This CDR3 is CAISPTDQNQPQHF. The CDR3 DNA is TGTGCCATCAGTCCGACGGACCAGAATCAGCCCCAGCATTTT.

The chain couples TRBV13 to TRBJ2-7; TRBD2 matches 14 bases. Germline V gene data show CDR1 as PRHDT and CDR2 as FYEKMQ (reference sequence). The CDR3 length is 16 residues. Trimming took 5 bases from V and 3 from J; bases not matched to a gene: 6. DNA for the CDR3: TGTGCCAGCAGCAAGGGACTAGCGGGAGAGGTCTACGAGCAGTACTTC. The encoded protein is CASSKGLAGEVYEQYF.

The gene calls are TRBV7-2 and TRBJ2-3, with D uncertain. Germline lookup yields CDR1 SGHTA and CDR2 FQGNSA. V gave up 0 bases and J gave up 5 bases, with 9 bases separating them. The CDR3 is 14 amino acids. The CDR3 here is CASSLATAVDTQYF. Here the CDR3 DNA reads TGTGCCAGCAGCTTAGCCACTGCTGTAGATACGCAGTATTTT.

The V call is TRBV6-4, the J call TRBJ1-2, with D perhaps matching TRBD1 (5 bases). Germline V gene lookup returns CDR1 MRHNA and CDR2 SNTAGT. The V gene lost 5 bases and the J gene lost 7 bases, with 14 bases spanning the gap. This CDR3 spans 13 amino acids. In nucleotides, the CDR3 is TGTGCCAGCAGTTACCCGGGGCAAGGTGGCTACACCTTC. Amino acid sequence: CASSYPGQGGYTF.

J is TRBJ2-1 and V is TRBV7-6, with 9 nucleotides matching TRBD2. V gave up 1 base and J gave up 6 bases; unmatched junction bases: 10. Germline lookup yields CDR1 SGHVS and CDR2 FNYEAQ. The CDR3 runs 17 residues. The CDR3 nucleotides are TGTGCCAGCAGCTTAGTATTTAGCGGGAGCAGAACCAATGAGCAGTTCTTC. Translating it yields CASSLVFSGSRTNEQFF.

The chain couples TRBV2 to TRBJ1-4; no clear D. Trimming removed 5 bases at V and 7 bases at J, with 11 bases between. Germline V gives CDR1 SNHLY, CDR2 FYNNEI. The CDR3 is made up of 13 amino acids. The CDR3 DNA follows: TGTGCCAGCAGTAGAAGGGCGGGTGAAAAACTGTTTTTT. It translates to CASSRRAGEKLFF.

CDR3 sequence: CASSIDWTGRDNYGYTF. CDR3 nucleotides: TGTGCCAGTAGTATAGACTGGACAGGGAGAGATAACTATGGCTACACCTTC. This chain links TRBV19 with TRBJ1-2; 8 bases fit TRBD1. The CDR3 consists of 17 residues. J lost 1 base, V lost 0 bases, and 7 bases had no gene match. Germline CDR1 reads LNHDA; CDR2 reads SQIVND (reference sequence).

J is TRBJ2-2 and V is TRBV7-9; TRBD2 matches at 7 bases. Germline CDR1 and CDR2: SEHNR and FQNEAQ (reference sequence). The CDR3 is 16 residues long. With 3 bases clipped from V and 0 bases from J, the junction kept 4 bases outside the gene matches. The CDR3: CASSFFGTTNTGELFF. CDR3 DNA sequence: TGTGCCAGCAGCTTTTTCGGGACTACGAACACCGGGGAGCTGTTTTTT.

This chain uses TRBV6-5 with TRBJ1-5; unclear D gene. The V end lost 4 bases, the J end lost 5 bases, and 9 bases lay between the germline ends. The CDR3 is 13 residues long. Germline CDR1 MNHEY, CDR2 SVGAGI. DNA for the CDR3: TGTGCCAGCAGTTTGCAGGCCCATCAGCCCCAGCATTTT. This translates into CASSLQAHQPQHF.

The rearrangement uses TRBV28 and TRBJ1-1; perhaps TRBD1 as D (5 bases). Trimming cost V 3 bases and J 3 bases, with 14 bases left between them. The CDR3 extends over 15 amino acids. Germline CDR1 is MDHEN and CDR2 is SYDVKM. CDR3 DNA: TGTGCCAGCAGTTTGACAGCCGGGAGGGACACTGAAGCTTTCTTT. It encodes CASSLTAGRDTEAFF.

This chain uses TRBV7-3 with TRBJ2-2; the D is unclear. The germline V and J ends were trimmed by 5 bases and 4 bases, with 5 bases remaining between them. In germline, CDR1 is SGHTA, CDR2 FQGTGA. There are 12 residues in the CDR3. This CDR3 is CASSNPTGELFF. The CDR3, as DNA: TGTGCCAGCAGCAACCCCACCGGGGAGCTGTTTTTT.

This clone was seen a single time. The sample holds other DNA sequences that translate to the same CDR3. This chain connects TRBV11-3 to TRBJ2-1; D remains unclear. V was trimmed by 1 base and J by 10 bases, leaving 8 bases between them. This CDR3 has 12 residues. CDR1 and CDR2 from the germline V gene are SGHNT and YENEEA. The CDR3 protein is CASSLAGGEQFF. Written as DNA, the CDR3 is TGTGCCAGCAGCTTAGCGGGTGGGGAGCAGTTCTTC.

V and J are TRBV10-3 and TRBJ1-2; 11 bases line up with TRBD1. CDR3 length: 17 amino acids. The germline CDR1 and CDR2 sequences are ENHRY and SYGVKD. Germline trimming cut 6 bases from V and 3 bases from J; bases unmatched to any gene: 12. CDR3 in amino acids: CAIRGGGQGAGDYGYTF. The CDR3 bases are TGTGCCATCAGAGGAGGTGGACAGGGGGCCGGCGACTATGGCTACACCTTC.

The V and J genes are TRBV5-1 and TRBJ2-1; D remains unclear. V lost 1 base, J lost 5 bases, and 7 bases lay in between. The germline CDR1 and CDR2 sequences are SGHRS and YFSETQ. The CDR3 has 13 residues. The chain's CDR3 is CASSLPSDNEQFF. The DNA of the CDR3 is TGCGCCAGCAGCTTGCCAAGCGACAATGAGCAGTTCTTC. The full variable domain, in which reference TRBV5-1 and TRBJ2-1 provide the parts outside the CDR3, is KAGVTQTPRYLIKTRGQQVTLSCSPISGHRSVSWYQQTPGQGLQFLFEYFSETQRNKGNFPGRFSGRQFSNSRSEMNVSTLELGDSALYLCASSLPSDNEQFFGPGTRLTVL.

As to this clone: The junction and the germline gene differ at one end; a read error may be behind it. CDR3 nucleotide sequence: TGTGCTAGCAGCTCCCATCGAGCGGGAGTAATCTATGAGCAGTTCTTC. This encodes CASSSHRAGVIYEQFF. This chain uses TRBV7-7 with TRBJ2-1, with 8 bases identical to TRBD2. CDR3 length: 16 amino acids. Germline lookup yields CDR1 SSHAT and CDR2 FNYEAQ (reference sequence).

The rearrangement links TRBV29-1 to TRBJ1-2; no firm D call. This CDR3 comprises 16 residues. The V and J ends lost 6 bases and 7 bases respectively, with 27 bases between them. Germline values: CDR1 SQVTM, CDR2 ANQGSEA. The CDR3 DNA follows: TGCAGCGTCGATGGACCTCGACTGACTTCTCGCGTTGGCTACACCTTC. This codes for CSVDGPRLTSRVGYTF.

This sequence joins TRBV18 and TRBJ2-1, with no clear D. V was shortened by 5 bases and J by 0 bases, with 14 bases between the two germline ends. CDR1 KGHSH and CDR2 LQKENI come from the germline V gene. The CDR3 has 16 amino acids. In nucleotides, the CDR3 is TGTGCCAGCTCATCCAAAAGCGACCTCTCCTACAATGAGCAGTTCTTC. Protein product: CASSSKSDLSYNEQFF.

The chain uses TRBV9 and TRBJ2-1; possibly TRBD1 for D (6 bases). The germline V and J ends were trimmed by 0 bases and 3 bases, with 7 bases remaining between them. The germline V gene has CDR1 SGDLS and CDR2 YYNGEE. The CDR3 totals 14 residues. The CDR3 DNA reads TGTGCCAGCAGCGTAGACAGGGACTACAATGAGCAGTTCTTC. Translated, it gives CASSVDRDYNEQFF.